This T cell receptor beta chain was recovered during a study of cytomegalovirus exposure and HLA in healthy donors. Whole-study findings and limits: Information on immune exposure was restricted to one variable (CMV serostatus).

Looked up from germline, CDR1 is SGHTA and CDR2 is FQGNSA. This CDR3 has 14 amino acids. V lost 6 bases to trimming and J lost 7 bases; unmatched junction nucleotides: 5. The PCR ran on 60 Vbeta and 13 Jbeta primers. The repertoire was sequenced with immunoSEQ multiplex PCR; TCRdb's copy has only in-frame clones and lacks some. The table includes over 150,000 clones, 80% to 90% detected once. With respect to this clone: What it binds is not known.

V usage is TRBV7-2 and J usage is TRBJ1-6; 8 bases are shared with TRBD1. Sequences were obtained from PBMCs. This sequence originates from a woman under 40 in good health and CMV-seropositive. The DNA for the CDR3 is TGTGCCAGCAGACCCAGGACAGGGAATTCACCCCTCCACTTT. The encoded protein is CASRPRTGNSPLHF.